This T cell receptor beta chain stems from a study of blood T cells in healthy people across ages. Regarding the study as a whole: Those diversity estimates obtained from one million T cells were thought to be underestimates.

V lost 4 bases, J lost 5 bases, and 18 bases lay in between. This CDR3 is built from 15 residues. In germline, CDR1 is SQVTM, CDR2 ANQGSEA. This clonotype was seen more than once but under ten times. Its antigen is unidentified. A second PCR, run for roughly 7 to 11 cycles, used a sample-barcoded 5' primer plus a J-beta primer mix. A single record per CDR3 protein comes from TCRdb applying MiXCR to the 5' RACE reads. Of 1.5 million or so distinct CDR3 sequences listed, less than 45% were seen once; the top ten hold about 4%. The V call is TRBV29-1, the J call TRBJ2-1, with a possible D match to TRBD2 (5 bases). The sample was blood. This sequence originates from a woman younger than 30 in good health. The CDR3 DNA follows: TGCAGCGTTGGCAGCGTTCTAGCCCCCAACAATGAGCAGTTCTTC. The encoded protein is CSVGSVLAPNNEQFF.